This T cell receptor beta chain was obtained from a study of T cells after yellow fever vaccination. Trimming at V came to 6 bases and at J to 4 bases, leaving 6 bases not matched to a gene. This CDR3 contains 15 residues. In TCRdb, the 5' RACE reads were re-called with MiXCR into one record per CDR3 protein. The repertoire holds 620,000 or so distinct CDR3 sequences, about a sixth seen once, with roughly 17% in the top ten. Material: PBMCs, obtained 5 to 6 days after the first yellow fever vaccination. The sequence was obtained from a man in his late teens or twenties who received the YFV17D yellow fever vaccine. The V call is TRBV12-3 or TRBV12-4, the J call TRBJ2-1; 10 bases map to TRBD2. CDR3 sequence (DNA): TGTGCCAGCAGGTCAGCGGGGGGGCTTTACAATGAGCAGTTCTTC. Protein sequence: CASRSAGGLYNEQFF.